A selection of T cell receptor beta chains follows, all from one sample in a study of T cells in Graves' hyperthyroidism and ophthalmopathy. TCRdb fed the multiplex PCR reads into MiXCR, producing one record per CDR3 protein. The table shows hundreds of thousands of distinct CDR3 sequences, with around 25% occurring only once. The sequenced sample consisted of blood. The receptors shown here come from a middle-aged man with Graves' hyperthyroidism that later progressed to Graves' ophthalmopathy. Each CDR3 is given with its conserved first and last residue. A D gene is named only where the DNA matches it firmly. The listing skips clone size in some rows; elsewhere it reads once, few, many or a size class.

cdr3_aa	clone_size	d_call	v_call	j_call
CASSFDPGRSIRNTEAFF	many	-	TRBV5-1	TRBJ1-1
CASSLRPTSRRKNQPQHF	many	-	TRBV12-3/TRBV12-4	TRBJ1-5
CASRPTPAAEQYF	many	-	TRBV5-1	TRBJ2-7
CASSAQGSSNQPQHF	many	-	TRBV19	TRBJ1-5
CASRSGQGGIGYGYTF	many	TRBD1	TRBV6-5	TRBJ1-2
CSATRGSYNSPLHF	-	-	TRBV20-1	TRBJ1-6
CAWSATKWENIQYF	many	-	TRBV30	TRBJ2-4
CASSLGYQERETQYF	many	-	TRBV5-6	TRBJ2-5
CASSIQGAAEAFF	-	TRBD1	TRBV19	TRBJ1-1
CASSFGDRQYF	many	TRBD1	TRBV28	TRBJ2-7
CASRPGGLSGANVLTF	-	-	TRBV28	TRBJ2-6
CAWSVSGELFF	few	-	TRBV30	TRBJ2-2
CASSFNQGAHEQYF	many	TRBD1	TRBV27	TRBJ2-7
CASSEWGLSRTSYEQYF	few	-	TRBV6-1	TRBJ2-7
CASSRETGEYEQYF	-	TRBD1	TRBV18	TRBJ2-7
CASSNFRQPGNENTEAFF	many	-	TRBV6-4	TRBJ1-1
CASSRQGRIQETQYF	many	TRBD1	TRBV27	TRBJ2-5
CATSDPYRGYTF	many	-	TRBV24-1	TRBJ1-2
CASSSFGQGYTEAFF	-	TRBD1	TRBV27	TRBJ1-1
CSARRGTNDYEQYF	-	-	TRBV20-1	TRBJ2-7
CSADGEVGRRPEAFF	many	-	TRBV20-1	TRBJ1-1
CASSVEQGFMNTEAFF	many	-	TRBV9	TRBJ1-1
CASSQVTQETQYF	-	-	TRBV14	TRBJ2-5
CSARVRGGGNQPQHF	many	-	TRBV20-1	TRBJ1-5
CSARDWARGGLQETQYF	many	-	TRBV20-1	TRBJ2-5
CASSPGRINYGYTF	many	-	TRBV12-3/TRBV12-4	TRBJ1-2
CASSRTGGLRWETQYF	many	TRBD1	TRBV5-1	TRBJ2-5
CSAQGGRSNQPQHF	many	-	TRBV20-1	TRBJ1-5
CASTPAPGRGSYEQYF	many	-	TRBV12-3/TRBV12-4	TRBJ2-7
CASSSGLAGALAGETQYF	-	TRBD2	TRBV11-1	TRBJ2-5